This entry describes one T cell receptor beta chain. No antigen is known for it. The length of the CDR3 is 13 residues. Per the germline V gene, CDR1 is DFQATT and CDR2 is SNEGSKA (reference sequence). V lost 5 bases and J 0 bases, leaving 11 bases between the germline ends. The data stem from a study of early T cells in non-severe SARS-CoV-2 infection. Study-wide points: VDJdb matching, biased toward anti-spike CD8 responses, missed private and CD4 specificities.

The library protocol tagged individual cDNA molecules with unique molecular identifiers. From the 5' RACE reads, TCRdb called clonotypes with MiXCR, one entry per CDR3 protein. The data show 85,000 to 90,000 distinct CDR3 sequences, approximately 15% seen once. The sample comprised whole blood. The chain links TRBV20-1 to TRBJ2-7, with D possibly TRBD2 on 5 matching bases. The sequence was collected from an adult who was a healthcare worker with PCR-confirmed SARS-CoV-2 infection or an uninfected control (not recorded which). The CDR3 sequence is CSAGLAASYEQYF. DNA for the CDR3: TGCAGTGCTGGCCTAGCAGCCTCCTACGAGCAGTACTTC.